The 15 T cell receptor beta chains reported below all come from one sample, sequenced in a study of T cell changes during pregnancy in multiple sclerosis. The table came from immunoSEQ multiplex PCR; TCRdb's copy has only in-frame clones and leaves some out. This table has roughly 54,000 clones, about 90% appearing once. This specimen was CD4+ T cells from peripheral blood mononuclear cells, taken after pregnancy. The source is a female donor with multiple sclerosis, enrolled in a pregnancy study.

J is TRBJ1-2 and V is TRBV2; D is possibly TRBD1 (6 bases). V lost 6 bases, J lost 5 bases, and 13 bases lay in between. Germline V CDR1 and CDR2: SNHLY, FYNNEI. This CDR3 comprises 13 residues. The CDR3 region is CASSAAQGYGYTF. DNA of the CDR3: TGTGCCAGCAGCGCGGCACAGGGTTATGGCTACACCTTC.

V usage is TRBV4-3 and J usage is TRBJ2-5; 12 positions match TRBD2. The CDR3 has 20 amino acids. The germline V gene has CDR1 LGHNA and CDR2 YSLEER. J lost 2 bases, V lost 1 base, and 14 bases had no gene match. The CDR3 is CASSQVGGLAGVGQQETQYF. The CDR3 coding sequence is TGCGCCAGCAGCCAAGTAGGGGGACTAGCGGGCGTCGGGCAGCAAGAGACCCAGTACTTC.

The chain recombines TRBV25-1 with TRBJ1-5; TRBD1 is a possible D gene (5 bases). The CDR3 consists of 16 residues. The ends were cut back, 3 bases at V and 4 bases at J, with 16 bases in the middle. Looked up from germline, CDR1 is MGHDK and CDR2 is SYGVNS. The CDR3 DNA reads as TGTGCCAGCAGTGAGAGTGGGGCAGAAGTTAATCAGCCCCAGCATTTT. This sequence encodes CASSESGAEVNQPQHF.

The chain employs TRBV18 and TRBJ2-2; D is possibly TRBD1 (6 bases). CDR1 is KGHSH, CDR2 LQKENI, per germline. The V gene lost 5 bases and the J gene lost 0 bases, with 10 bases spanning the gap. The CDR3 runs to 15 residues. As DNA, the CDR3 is TGTGCCAGCTCAGGCAGGGGACCGAACACCGGGGAGCTGTTTTTT. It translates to CASSGRGPNTGELFF.

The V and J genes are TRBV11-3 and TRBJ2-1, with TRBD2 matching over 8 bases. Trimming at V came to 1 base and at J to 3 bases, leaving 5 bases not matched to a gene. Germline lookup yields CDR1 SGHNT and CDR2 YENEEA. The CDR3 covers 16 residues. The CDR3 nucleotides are TGTGCCAGCAGCTTAGGGAGCGGGGGCTTCTACAATGAGCAGTTCTTC. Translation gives CASSLGSGGFYNEQFF.

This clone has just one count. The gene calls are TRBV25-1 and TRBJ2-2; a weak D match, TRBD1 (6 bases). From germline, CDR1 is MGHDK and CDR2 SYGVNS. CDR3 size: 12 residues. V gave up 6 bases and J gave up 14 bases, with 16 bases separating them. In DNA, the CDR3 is TGTGCCAGCAGAAGGGGGACATTCCGACTGTTTTTT. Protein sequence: CASRRGTFRLFF.

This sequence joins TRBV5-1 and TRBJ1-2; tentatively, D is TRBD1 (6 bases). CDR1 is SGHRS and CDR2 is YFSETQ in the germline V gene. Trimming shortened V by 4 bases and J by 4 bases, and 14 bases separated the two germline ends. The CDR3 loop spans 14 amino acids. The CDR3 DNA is TGCGCCAGCAGCCCCCGGACAGACTTCTATGGCTACACCTTC. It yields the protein CASSPRTDFYGYTF.

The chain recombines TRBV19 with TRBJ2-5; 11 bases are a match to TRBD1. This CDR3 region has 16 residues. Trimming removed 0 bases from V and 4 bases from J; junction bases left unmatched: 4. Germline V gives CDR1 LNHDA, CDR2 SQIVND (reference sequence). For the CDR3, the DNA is TGTGCCAGTAGTATAGACACCGGGACAGGGGGAGAGACCCAGTACTTC. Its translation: CASSIDTGTGGETQYF.

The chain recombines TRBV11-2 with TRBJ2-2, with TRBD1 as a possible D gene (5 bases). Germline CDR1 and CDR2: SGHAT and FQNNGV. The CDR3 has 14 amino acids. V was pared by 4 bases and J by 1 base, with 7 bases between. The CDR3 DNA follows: TGTGCCAGCAGCTCGACAGTGAACACCGGGGAGCTGTTTTTT. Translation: CASSSTVNTGELFF.

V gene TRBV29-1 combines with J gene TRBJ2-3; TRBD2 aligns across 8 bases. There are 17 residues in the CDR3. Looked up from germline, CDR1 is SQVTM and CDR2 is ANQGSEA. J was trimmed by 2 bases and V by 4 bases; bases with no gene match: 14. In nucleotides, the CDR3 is TGCAGCGTTGGACGGCGGGGGGCCGTTCTTCTCACAGATACGCAGTATTTT. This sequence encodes CSVGRRGAVLLTDTQYF.

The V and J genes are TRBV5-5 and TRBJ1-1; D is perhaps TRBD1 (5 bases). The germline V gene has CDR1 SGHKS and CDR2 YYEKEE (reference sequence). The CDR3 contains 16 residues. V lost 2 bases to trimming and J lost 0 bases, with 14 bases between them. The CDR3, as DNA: TGTGCCAGCAGCTTCCTAGGGGAGGGTATGAACACTGAAGCTTTCTTT. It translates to CASSFLGEGMNTEAFF.

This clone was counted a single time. Here the CDR3 DNA reads TGTGCCAGTAGTATCGGGGAAAATTTAAATGAGCAGTTCTTC. Protein: CASSIGENLNEQFF. The rearrangement joins TRBV19 to TRBJ2-1; D is perhaps TRBD2 (5 bases). V was shortened by 3 bases and J by 7 bases, with 13 bases between the two germline ends. The CDR3 spans 14 residues. CDR1 is LNHDA and CDR2 is SQIVND in the germline V gene (reference sequence).

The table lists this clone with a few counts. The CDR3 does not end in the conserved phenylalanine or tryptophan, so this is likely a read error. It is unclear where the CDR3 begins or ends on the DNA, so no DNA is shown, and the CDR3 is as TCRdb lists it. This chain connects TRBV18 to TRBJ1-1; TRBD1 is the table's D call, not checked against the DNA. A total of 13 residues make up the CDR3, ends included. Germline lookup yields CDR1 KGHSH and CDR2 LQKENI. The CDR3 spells CASSPGQGIGVFL.

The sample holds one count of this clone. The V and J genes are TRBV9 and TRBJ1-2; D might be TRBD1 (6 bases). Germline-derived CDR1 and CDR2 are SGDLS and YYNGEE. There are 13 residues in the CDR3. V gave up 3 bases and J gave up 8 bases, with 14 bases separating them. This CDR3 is CASSAVTGGGYTF. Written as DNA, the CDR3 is TGTGCCAGCAGCGCAGTGACAGGCGGGGGCTACACCTTC.

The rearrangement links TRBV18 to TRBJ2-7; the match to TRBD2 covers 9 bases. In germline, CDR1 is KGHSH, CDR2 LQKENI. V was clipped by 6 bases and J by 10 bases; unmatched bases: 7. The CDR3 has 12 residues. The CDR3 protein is CASSVLAGEQYF. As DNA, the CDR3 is TGTGCCAGCTCGGTTTTAGCGGGGGAACAGTACTTC.